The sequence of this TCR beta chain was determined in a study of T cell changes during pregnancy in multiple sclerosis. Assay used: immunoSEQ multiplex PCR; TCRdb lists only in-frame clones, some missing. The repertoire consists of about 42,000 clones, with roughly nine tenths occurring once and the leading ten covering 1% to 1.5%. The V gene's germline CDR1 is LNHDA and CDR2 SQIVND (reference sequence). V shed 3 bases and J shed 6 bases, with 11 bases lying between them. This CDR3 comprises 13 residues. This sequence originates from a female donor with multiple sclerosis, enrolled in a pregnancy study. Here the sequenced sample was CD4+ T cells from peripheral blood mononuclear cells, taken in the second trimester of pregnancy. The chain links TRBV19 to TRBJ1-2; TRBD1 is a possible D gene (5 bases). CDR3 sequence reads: CASSMQGGDGYTF. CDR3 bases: TGTGCCAGTAGTATGCAGGGTGGCGATGGCTACACCTTC.